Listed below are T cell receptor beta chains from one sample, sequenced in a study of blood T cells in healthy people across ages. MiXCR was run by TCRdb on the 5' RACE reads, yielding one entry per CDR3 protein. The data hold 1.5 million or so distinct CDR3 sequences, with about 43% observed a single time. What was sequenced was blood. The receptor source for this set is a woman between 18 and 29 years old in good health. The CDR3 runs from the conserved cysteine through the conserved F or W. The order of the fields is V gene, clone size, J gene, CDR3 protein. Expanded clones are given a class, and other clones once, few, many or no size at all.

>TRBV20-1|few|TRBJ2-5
CSALPQLAGAVFETQYF
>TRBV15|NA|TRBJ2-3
CATSRAEAGGHTQYF
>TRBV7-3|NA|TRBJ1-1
CANSQGDGTEAFF
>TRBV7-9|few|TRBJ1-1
CASSPTGQGSEAFF
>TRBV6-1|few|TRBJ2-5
CASSQHRDRGSETQYF
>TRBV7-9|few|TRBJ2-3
CASSFLAGVTTDTQYF
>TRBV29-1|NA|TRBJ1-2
CSVYPGQGAGGYTF
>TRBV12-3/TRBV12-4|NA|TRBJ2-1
CASRAGTGSYNEQFF
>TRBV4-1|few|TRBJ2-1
CASSQDTFNEQFF
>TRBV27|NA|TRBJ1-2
CASSLRGLSSYGYTF
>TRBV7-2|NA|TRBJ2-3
CTSSLEGTSGGGTQYF
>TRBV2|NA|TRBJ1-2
CASSVRLDGYTF
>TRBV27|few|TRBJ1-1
CASTGSGSTEAFF
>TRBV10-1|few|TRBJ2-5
CASQLTGGETQYF